These 23 T cell receptor beta chains originate from one sample sequenced in a study of blood T cell repertoires in COVID-19. Assay: immunoSEQ multiplex PCR; the TCRdb copy retains only in-frame clones and omits some. The repertoire holds over 200,000 clones, with approximately 85% as singletons. Sequencing input: peripheral blood. These receptors all stem from a woman between 45 and 65 years old with active or convalescent COVID-19.

The chain joins TRBV15 to TRBJ2-3; 7 bases are a match to TRBD1. CDR1 is LNHNV, CDR2 YYDKDF, per germline (reference sequence). This CDR3 contains 18 residues. The V segment lost 0 bases and the J segment 3 bases; nucleotides outside the gene matches: 12. DNA for the CDR3: TGTGCCACCAGCAGAGATTCGCCCCGGACAGGTGTTACAGATACGCAGTATTTT. The encoded protein is CATSRDSPRTGVTDTQYF.

This chain's CDR3 is CATSDPGGHTDTQYF. Written as DNA, the CDR3 is TGTGCCACCAGTGATCCGGGAGGCCACACAGATACGCAGTATTTT. The rearrangement links TRBV24-1 to TRBJ2-3; 7 nucleotides line up with TRBD2. CDR1 and CDR2 from the germline V gene are KGHDR and SFDVKD. This CDR3 is built from 15 residues. Trimming at V came to 3 bases and at J to 2 bases, leaving 4 bases not matched to a gene.

The rearrangement links TRBV7-3 to TRBJ2-1; TRBD2 matches at 9 bases. From germline, CDR1 is SGHTA and CDR2 FQGTGA. This CDR3 is 15 amino acids long. V shed 4 bases and J 7 bases; nucleotides not matched to a gene: 8. Written as DNA, the CDR3 is TGTGCCAGCAGCTCGGTAGCGGGAGTGGGTAATGAGCAGTTCTTC. Its protein is CASSSVAGVGNEQFF.

Only one count was recorded for this clone. This rearrangement joins TRBV5-1 to TRBJ1-2, with TRBD1 matching 9 bases. CDR3 length equals 16 residues. The germline gives CDR1 SGHRS, CDR2 YFSETQ. The J segment lost 3 bases and the V segment lost 3 bases, leaving 9 bases of the junction unmatched. The CDR3 sequence is CASSSGDRATYYGYTF. The CDR3 DNA sequence: TGCGCCAGCAGCTCGGGGGACAGGGCAACTTACTATGGCTACACCTTC.

The chain uses TRBV7-9 and TRBJ1-2; 9 bases agree with TRBD1. The J segment lost 3 bases and the V segment lost 0 bases, leaving 5 bases of the junction unmatched. Germline lookup yields CDR1 SEHNR and CDR2 FQNEAQ (reference sequence). The CDR3 is 16 residues long. CDR3 nucleotide sequence: TGTGCCAGCAGCTTAGCGCTGACAGGGGGGGACTATGGCTACACCTTC. This translates into CASSLALTGGDYGYTF.

The genes are TRBV27 and TRBJ1-5; D is uncertain. With 6 bases removed from V and 0 bases from J, the gap between germline ends came to 9 bases. The CDR3 length is 14 residues. Germline V gene data show CDR1 as MNHEY and CDR2 as SMNVEV (reference sequence). CDR3: CASRHPYSNQPQHF. The CDR3 coding sequence is TGTGCCAGCAGGCACCCCTATAGCAATCAGCCCCAGCATTTT.

Regarding this clone: Other nucleotide sequences from this sample produce the same CDR3. This chain joins TRBV19 and TRBJ1-4, with a possible D match to TRBD1 (5 bases). This CDR3 is built from 14 residues. Trimming left V 4 bases short and J 0 bases short, with 6 bases between. Germline V gene sequence: CDR1 LNHDA, CDR2 SQIVND (reference sequence). The CDR3 is CASSRQSTNEKLFF. The CDR3, as DNA: TGTGCCAGTAGTAGACAGTCAACTAATGAAAAACTGTTTTTT.

The rearrangement links TRBV12-3 or TRBV12-4 to TRBJ1-2; TRBD1 is a possible D gene (6 bases). The CDR3 contains 13 residues. V lost 7 bases to trimming and J lost 3 bases, with 12 bases between them. CDR3: CASTTGRYYGYTF. CDR3 DNA sequence: TGTGCCAGCACAACAGGGAGATACTATGGCTACACCTTC.

The CDR3 sequence is CASSVTPTGRSVYGYTF. CDR3 coding DNA: TGTGCCAGTAGTGTGACACCCACCGGGAGATCCGTATATGGCTACACCTTC. This chain joins TRBV19 and TRBJ1-2; D remains unclear. The CDR3 covers 17 residues. From germline, CDR1 is LNHDA and CDR2 SQIVND (reference sequence). V lost 5 bases and J 5 bases, leaving 24 bases between the germline ends.

V gene TRBV2 combines with J gene TRBJ1-4; D call uncertain. The V end was cut by 6 bases, the J end by 10 bases, with 12 bases between. CDR1 is SNHLY, CDR2 FYNNEI, per germline. The CDR3 runs 12 residues. CDR3 sequence (DNA): TGTGCCAGCAGGACGGCCTCGGGAAAACTGTTTTTT. This gives the protein CASRTASGKLFF.

This clone was observed once. The V and J genes are TRBV28 and TRBJ2-5; maybe TRBD2 (7 bases). The ends were cut back, 5 bases at V and 2 bases at J, with 18 bases in the middle. The CDR3 runs 16 residues. Germline V gene sequence: CDR1 MDHEN, CDR2 SYDVKM. The CDR3 loop reads CASSQYGGGQQETQYF. The CDR3 nucleotides are TGTGCCAGCAGTCAATATGGGGGGGGGCAGCAAGAGACCCAGTACTTC.

This clone was seen just once. The chain couples TRBV18 to TRBJ1-5, with D uncertain. The CDR3 spans 13 residues. Germline V CDR1 and CDR2: KGHSH, LQKENI. V gave up 6 bases and J gave up 9 bases, with 15 bases separating them. Here the CDR3 DNA reads TGTGCCAGCTCGGCGGTGGGAGAGGGGCCCCAGCATTTT. It encodes CASSAVGEGPQHF.

This clone was seen just once. V gene TRBV7-9 combines with J gene TRBJ1-3, with a tentative D call TRBD1 (5 bases). CDR3 length: 14 residues. Germline V lookup: CDR1 SEHNR, CDR2 FQNEAQ (reference sequence). Deletions cut 0 bases from V and 2 bases from J, with 5 bases between. CDR3 residues: CASSLAGPGNTIYF. CDR3 DNA sequence: TGTGCCAGCAGCTTAGCGGGGCCTGGAAACACCATATATTTT. The full variable domain, in which reference TRBV7-9 and TRBJ1-3 provide the parts outside the CDR3, is DTGVSQNPRHKITKRGQNVTFRCDPISEHNRLYWYRQTLGQGPEFLTYFQNEAQLEKSRLLSDRFSAERPKGSFSTLEIQRTEQGDSAMYLCASSLAGPGNTIYFGEGSWLTVV.

This sequence joins TRBV5-4 and TRBJ2-3; no definite D call. V gave up 4 bases and J gave up 3 bases, with 15 bases separating them. Germline V gene sequence: CDR1 SGHNT, CDR2 YYREEE (reference sequence). The CDR3 contains 15 residues. CDR3 sequence (DNA): TGTGCCAGCAGCAAGCTTATGGTGATGACAGATACGCAGTATTTT. This gives the protein CASSKLMVMTDTQYF.

This chain links TRBV5-4 with TRBJ1-2, with D perhaps TRBD1 (6 bases). CDR3 length: 13 residues. Germline CDR1 and CDR2: SGHNT and YYREEE (reference sequence). V was shortened by 4 bases and J by 4 bases, with 11 bases between the two germline ends. The DNA for the CDR3 is TGTGCCAGCAGCGCGAGGGGGGGCTATGGCTACACCTTC. This sequence encodes CASSARGGYGYTF.

The chain links TRBV6-5 to TRBJ2-3, with TRBD2 matching 8 bases. This CDR3 contains 15 residues. V lost 5 bases to trimming and J lost 6 bases; unmatched junction nucleotides: 10. Germline V gene lookup returns CDR1 MNHEY and CDR2 SVGAGI. The CDR3 sequence is CASSPGRLAIDTQYF. As DNA, the CDR3 is TGTGCCAGCAGTCCCGGGAGACTAGCGATCGATACGCAGTATTTT.

Notes on this clone: The same CDR3 arises from other DNA sequences in this sample as well. The chain has TRBV27 and TRBJ2-7; perhaps TRBD2 as D (5 bases). V was pared by 5 bases and J by 2 bases, with 10 bases between. This CDR3 is built from 13 residues. Germline V gene lookup returns CDR1 MNHEY and CDR2 SMNVEV (reference sequence). CDR3 region: CASSPRETYEQYF. The CDR3 DNA sequence: TGTGCCAGCAGTCCACGGGAAACCTACGAGCAGTACTTC.

The V and J genes are TRBV6-5 and TRBJ1-1; D is uncertain. The CDR3 sequence is 12 residues long. Trimming removed 4 bases from V and 1 base from J, with 4 bases in between. The V gene's germline CDR1 is MNHEY and CDR2 SVGAGI. As DNA, the CDR3 is TGTGCCAGCAGTTCCGGGAACACTGAAGCTTTCTTT. It encodes CASSSGNTEAFF.

This sequence joins TRBV4-1 and TRBJ2-1; 10 nucleotides match TRBD2. Losses at the gene ends were 1 base for V and 5 bases for J; bases not matched to a gene: 20. CDR1 and CDR2 from the germline V gene are MGHRA and YSYEKL. The CDR3 consists of 21 residues. The DNA for the CDR3 is TGCGCCAGCAGCCAAGCCGAACCGGGACATTCGAGCGGGGGGGCCCACAATGAGCAGTTCTTC. Encoded protein: CASSQAEPGHSSGGAHNEQFF.

The V call is TRBV6-5, the J call TRBJ1-2; D remains ambiguous. V was pared by 11 bases and J by 3 bases, with 22 bases between. CDR3 size: 15 residues. The germline V gene encodes CDR1 MNHEY and CDR2 SVGAGI. In nucleotides, the CDR3 is TGTGCCGCACTCGGTCGAGGAGGCGGCTACTATGGCTACACCTTC. Translation gives CAALGRGGGYYGYTF.

The gene calls are TRBV6-1 and TRBJ1-5; the D is unclear. This CDR3 contains 15 residues. From germline, CDR1 is MNHNS and CDR2 SASEGT. Trimming cost V 3 bases and J 10 bases, with 19 bases left between them. CDR3: CASSENLQSNFPQHF. The CDR3 DNA is TGTGCCAGCAGTGAGAACCTACAGTCTAACTTTCCCCAGCATTTT.

The chain couples TRBV2 to TRBJ1-4; the match to TRBD1 covers 10 bases. This CDR3 has 14 amino acids. The V gene's germline CDR1 is SNHLY and CDR2 FYNNEI. V lost 3 bases, J lost 7 bases, and 2 bases stayed unmatched. The CDR3 DNA follows: TGTGCCAGCAGTGAGGGACAGGGGAGTGAAAAACTGTTTTTT. Protein: CASSEGQGSEKLFF.

The chain joins TRBV7-9 to TRBJ2-3; 7 nucleotides align to TRBD2. Germline CDR1 reads SEHNR; CDR2 reads FQNEAQ (reference sequence). V shed 5 bases and J 6 bases; nucleotides not matched to a gene: 5. The CDR3 has 13 amino acids. This CDR3 is CASSPGTMDTQYF. Here the CDR3 DNA reads TGTGCCAGCAGCCCCGGGACTATGGATACGCAGTATTTT.